Following are 10 T cell receptor beta chains from one sample sequenced in a study of blood T cell repertoires in COVID-19. Here immunoSEQ multiplex PCR was the method, and the copy in TCRdb shows in-frame clones only, minus some. The data contain under 200,000 clones, around 79% of them singletons. Sequenced sample: peripheral blood. The receptors stem from a man aged 55 to 70 with active or convalescent COVID-19.

The chain recombines TRBV20-1 with TRBJ2-3; maybe TRBD2 (6 bases). This CDR3 comprises 15 residues. Trimming shortened V by 3 bases and J by 1 base, and 14 bases separated the two germline ends. CDR1 DFQATT and CDR2 SNEGSKA come from the germline V gene (reference sequence). The DNA of the CDR3 is TGCAGTGCTAGTGGCGGGACGGGGGGCACAGATACGCAGTATTTT. The encoded protein is CSASGGTGGTDTQYF.

The chain is built from TRBV12-3 or TRBV12-4 and TRBJ1-1, with D unclear. The CDR3 runs 12 residues. The V gene lost 10 bases and the J gene lost 8 bases, with 17 bases spanning the gap. CDR3 bases: TGTGCCACAAATGTCGGGGAGGGCGAAGCTTTCTTT. Translating it yields CATNVGEGEAFF.

J is TRBJ2-7 and V is TRBV27; 7 positions match TRBD2. This CDR3 is 14 amino acids long. Germline loops: CDR1 MNHEY, CDR2 SMNVEV (reference sequence). The J segment lost 6 bases and the V segment lost 4 bases, leaving 9 bases of the junction unmatched. CDR3 DNA: TGTGCCAGCAGTTCGCCCCGACTAGCTTTCGAGCAGTACTTC. It codes for CASSSPRLAFEQYF.

This clone was observed a single time. The rearrangement uses TRBV21-1 and TRBJ2-1; the table calls TRBD2, which could not be checked here. TRBV21-1 is listed as a pseudogene. The CDR3 is made up of 14 amino acids. The CDR3 loop reads CASSKALGRRGQFF. CDR3 DNA sequence: TGTGCCAGCAGCAAAGCGCTCGGTCGGCGGGGGCAGTTCTTC.

V gene TRBV28 combines with J gene TRBJ2-1; 11 positions match TRBD2. The CDR3 sequence is 16 residues long. Germline CDR1 is MDHEN and CDR2 is SYDVKM. Unmatched junction bases numbered 12, after V lost 6 bases and J lost 8 bases. CDR3 protein: CASRPLGLAGRDEQFF. CDR3 nucleotides: TGTGCCAGCAGACCCCTCGGACTAGCGGGTAGGGATGAGCAGTTCTTC. The complete variable domain, with remaining parts taken from reference TRBV28 and TRBJ2-1, reads DVKVTQSSRYLVKRTGEKVFLECVQDMDHENMFWYRQDPGLGLRLIYFSYDVKMKEKGDIPEGYSVSREKKERFSLILESASTNQTSMYLCASRPLGLAGRDEQFFGPGTRLTVL.

The V gene is TRBV11-3, the J gene TRBJ2-5; 7 nucleotides align to TRBD1. The length of the CDR3 is 17 residues. V lost 3 bases, J lost 4 bases, and 14 bases stayed unmatched. In germline, CDR1 is SGHNT, CDR2 YENEEA. CDR3 region: CASSFQTGWFNRETQYF. The CDR3 region has the DNA TGTGCCAGCAGCTTCCAGACAGGGTGGTTCAATCGAGAGACCCAGTACTTC. The variable domain in full, with the rest retrieved from reference TRBV11-3 and TRBJ2-5, is EAGVVQSPRYKIIEKKQPVAFWCNPISGHNTLYWYLQNLGQGPELLIRYENEEAVDDSQLPKDRFSAERLKGVDSTLKIQPAELGDSAVYLCASSFQTGWFNRETQYFGPGTRLLVL.

V and J are TRBV7-2 and TRBJ2-1; 10 positions agree with TRBD2. Germline V lookup: CDR1 SGHTA, CDR2 FQGNSA. CDR3 length: 15 residues. V was clipped by 5 bases and J by 9 bases; unmatched bases: 10. The CDR3 spells CASSLSGRAQGEQFF. As DNA, the CDR3 is TGTGCCAGCAGCCTCAGCGGGAGGGCCCAGGGTGAGCAGTTCTTC. Based on the CDR3 plus reference TRBV7-2 and TRBJ2-1, the full variable domain is GAGVSQSPSNKVTEKGKDVELRCDPISGHTALYWYRQSLGQGLEFLIYFQGNSAPDKSGLPSDRFSAERTGGSVSTLTIQRTQQEDSAVYLCASSLSGRAQGEQFFGPGTRLTVL.

The gene calls are TRBV11-3 and TRBJ1-6; D gene ambiguous. This CDR3 is built from 13 residues. Trimming stripped 8 bases from V and 8 bases from J, with 13 bases between. Per germline, CDR1 SGHNT and CDR2 YENEEA. Written as DNA, the CDR3 is TGTGCCAGCGCGGCGGGAGCGGATTCACCCCTCCACTTT. It codes for CASAAGADSPLHF.

The rearrangement uses TRBV20-1 and TRBJ2-1; 7 nucleotides agree with TRBD2. The CDR3 loop spans 15 amino acids. CDR1 and CDR2 from the germline V gene are DFQATT and SNEGSKA (reference sequence). J was trimmed by 5 bases and V by 3 bases; bases with no gene match: 10. DNA of the CDR3: TGCAGTGCTAGTGTTCGGCGGGAGCTTCACAATGAGCAGTTCTTC. Translation gives CSASVRRELHNEQFF.

The rearrangement uses TRBV19 and TRBJ1-4, with D maybe TRBD1 (5 bases). V shed 5 bases and J shed 5 bases, with 15 bases lying between them. Germline V gene data show CDR1 as LNHDA and CDR2 as SQIVND (reference sequence). The length of the CDR3 is 15 residues. The CDR3 loop is CASSWEGQGNEKLFF. CDR3 nucleotides: TGTGCCAGTAGTTGGGAGGGGCAAGGCAATGAAAAACTGTTTTTT.